The rows below give T cell receptor beta chains drawn from one sample of a study of CD8 T cells in Susac syndrome. TCRdb independently ran MiXCR on the immunoSEQ multiplex PCR reads; one entry per CDR3 protein. The sample records some 190,000 distinct CDR3 sequences, 85% to 95% being singletons. The sample consisted of CD4+ T cells from PBMCs. These TCRs come from a human donor in good health. Each CDR3 is given with its conserved first and last residue. A D gene is named only where the DNA matches it firmly. The size field is filled for only some rows; it gives once, few, many or a size class.

TRBJ2-7 | TRBD1 | TRBV20-1 | . | CSAREADRAGYEQYF | TGCAGTGCTAGAGAAGCGGACAGGGCTGGTTACGAGCAGTACTTC
TRBJ1-5 | . | TRBV30 | . | CAWGQGSVQPQHF | TGTGCCTGGGGGCAGGGCTCGGTTCAGCCCCAGCATTTT
TRBJ1-6 | . | TRBV24-1 | . | CATSDSRGRNSPLHF | TGTGCCACCAGTGACTCGCGGGGTAGGAATTCACCCCTCCACTTT
TRBJ1-4 | . | TRBV5-1 | . | CASSLEAGQEKLFF | TGCGCCAGCAGCTTGGAGGCAGGGCAAGAAAAACTGTTTTTT
TRBJ2-7 | . | TRBV20-1 | once | CSARPSYEQYF | TGCAGTGCTAGACCCTCCTACGAGCAGTACTTC
TRBJ2-5 | . | TRBV30 | . | CAWSVALGDIQQETQYF | TGTGCCTGGAGTGTTGCTCTAGGGGACATCCAACAAGAGACCCAGTACTTC
TRBJ2-5 | . | TRBV20-1 | . | CSAPWTGRETQYF | TGCAGTGCTCCATGGACTGGGCGGGAGACCCAGTACTTC
TRBJ2-4 | . | TRBV20-1 | . | CSARAGERVKNIQYF | TGCAGTGCTAGAGCGGGAGAGCGAGTCAAAAACATTCAGTACTTC
TRBJ2-1 | TRBD2 | TRBV28 | . | CASSPGGIGYNEQFF | TGTGCCAGCAGTCCGGGAGGGATAGGTTACAATGAGCAGTTCTTC
TRBJ2-7 | . | TRBV20-1 | . | CSARLTTRAPDEQYF | TGCAGTGCGAGACTGACTACCAGGGCCCCAGACGAGCAGTACTTC
TRBJ2-6 | . | TRBV20-1 | . | CSARDGAAGANVLTF | TGCAGTGCTAGAGATGGAGCAGCTGGGGCCAACGTCCTGACTTTC
TRBJ1-2 | TRBD1 | TRBV9 | . | CASSVVLGTGTGGYTF | TGTGCCAGCAGCGTAGTTCTTGGGACAGGGACGGGCGGCTACACCTTC
TRBJ2-1 | TRBD2 | TRBV18 | . | CASSTSGGYNEQFF | TGTGCCAGCTCCACGAGCGGGGGATACAATGAGCAGTTCTTC
TRBJ2-1 | TRBD2 | TRBV24-1 | . | CATSDLGQGTSGSPNRYNEQFF | TGTGCCACCAGTGATTTAGGGCAGGGGACTAGCGGGAGCCCAAATCGCTACAATGAGCAGTTCTTC
TRBJ1-5 | . | TRBV19 | . | CASSMRFFGNQPQHF | TGTGCCAGTAGTATGAGGTTCTTTGGCAATCAGCCCCAGCATTTT
TRBJ2-1 | . | TRBV12-5 | . | CASAKINEQFF | TGTGCTAGTGCCAAGATTAATGAGCAGTTCTTC
TRBJ2-5 | . | TRBV3-1 | . | CASSQGFTRDQYF | TGTGCCAGCAGCCAAGGTTTTACGAGGGACCAGTACTTC
TRBJ2-7 | TRBD2 | TRBV3-1 | . | CASHRGLEIPGEQYF | TGTGCCAGCCATCGGGGACTAGAGATTCCTGGCGAGCAGTACTTC
TRBJ1-6 | . | TRBV7-2 | . | CASSLMGGPLDSPLHF | TGTGCCAGCAGCTTAATGGGGGGCCCATTGGATTCACCCCTCCACTTT
TRBJ1-1 | TRBD1 | TRBV29-1 | . | CSARDRVVTEAFF | TGCAGCGCCAGGGACAGGGTGGTGACTGAAGCTTTCTTT
TRBJ2-1 | . | TRBV20-1 | . | CSVPRGVEQFF | TGCAGTGTACCCCGCGGGGTTGAGCAGTTCTTC
TRBJ1-2 | . | TRBV29-1 | . | CSVGTANFYGYTF | TGCAGCGTTGGGACGGCTAATTTCTATGGCTACACCTTC
TRBJ1-4 | TRBD1 | TRBV5-1 | . | CASSVDRPATNEKLFF | TGCGCCAGCAGCGTGGACAGGCCTGCAACTAATGAAAAACTGTTTTTT
TRBJ2-5 | TRBD1 | TRBV20-1 | . | CSARKTGLGETQYF | TGCAGTGCTAGAAAGACAGGGCTCGGGGAGACCCAGTACTTC
TRBJ2-5 | TRBD1 | TRBV20-1 | . | CSAPDGQGAKTQYF | TGCAGTGCACCGGATGGACAGGGGGCAAAGACCCAGTACTTC
TRBJ2-2 | TRBD1 | TRBV5-1 | . | CASSPGTANTGELFF | TGCGCCAGCAGCCCCGGGACAGCGAACACCGGGGAGCTGTTTTTT
TRBJ1-6 | . | TRBV3-1 | . | CASSQDVSAENSPLHF | TGTGCCAGCAGCCAAGATGTTTCGGCGGAGAATTCACCCCTCCACTTT
TRBJ2-5 | . | TRBV20-1 | . | CSAEKGGGEETQYF | TGCAGCGCCGAGAAAGGGGGGGGAGAAGAGACCCAGTACTTC
TRBJ2-3 | . | TRBV20-1 | . | CSARDRLAGVPQYF | TGCAGTGCTAGAGACCGACTAGCAGGGGTTCCGCAGTATTTT
TRBJ2-2 | . | TRBV7-9 | once | CASSLVSGYTGELFF | TGTGCCAGCAGCTTAGTGTCGGGGTACACCGGGGAGCTGTTTTTT
TRBJ1-5 | . | TRBV20-1 | . | CSAREPGDHQPQHF | TGCAGTGCTAGAGAGCCAGGAGATCATCAGCCCCAGCATTTT
TRBJ1-1 | . | TRBV2 | . | CASSDQFRNTEAFF | TGTGCCAGCAGTGATCAATTTAGGAACACTGAAGCTTTCTTT
TRBJ2-3 | . | TRBV29-1 | . | CSVEQTGWDTQYF | TGCAGCGTTGAACAGACCGGGTGGGATACGCAGTATTTT
TRBJ2-1 | TRBD1 | TRBV9 | . | CASSSRWAQTGVGNEQFF | TGTGCCAGCAGCTCTCGATGGGCCCAGACAGGGGTAGGCAATGAGCAGTTCTTC
TRBJ1-2 | . | TRBV6-4 | once | CASRRNAGLAVYGYTF | TGTGCCAGCAGAAGGAATGCGGGATTGGCTGTCTATGGCTACACCTTC
TRBJ2-3 | TRBD2 | TRBV29-1 | . | CSVKLAGRTDTQYF | TGCAGCGTCAAGCTAGCGGGACGAACAGATACGCAGTATTTT
TRBJ2-5 | . | TRBV11-2 | . | CASSLERVETQYF | TGTGCCAGCAGCTTAGAGCGGGTGGAGACCCAGTACTTC
TRBJ2-5 | TRBD2 | TRBV12-3/TRBV12-4 | . | CASSFLASGGETQYF | TGTGCCAGCAGTTTTCTTGCTAGCGGGGGGGAGACCCAGTACTTC
TRBJ2-3 | . | TRBV7-2 | . | CASSLRRGPGGTQYF | TGTGCCAGCAGCTTAAGGCGGGGGCCCGGGGGCACGCAGTATTTT
TRBJ1-2 | TRBD1 | TRBV29-1 | . | CSVGTTGSNYGYTF | TGCAGCGTGGGTACGACAGGGTCTAACTATGGCTACACCTTC
TRBJ1-2 | TRBD1 | TRBV29-1 | . | CSVDRDYGYTF | TGCAGCGTGGACAGGGACTATGGCTACACCTTC
TRBJ2-3 | . | TRBV20-1 | . | CSAYGAPHSTDTQYF | TGCAGTGCCTACGGGGCCCCCCATAGCACAGATACGCAGTATTTT
TRBJ1-1 | . | TRBV20-1 | once | CSAEVADTEAFF | TGCAGTGCCGAGGTGGCCGACACTGAAGCTTTCTTT
TRBJ1-4 | . | TRBV29-1 | . | CSVADSPNEKLFF | TGCAGCGTTGCCGACAGCCCGAATGAAAAACTGTTTTTT
TRBJ2-1 | . | TRBV3-1 | . | CASSGGRGYEQFF | TGTGCCAGCAGCGGCGGCCGGGGCTATGAGCAGTTCTTC
TRBJ1-1 | . | TRBV20-1 | . | CSARDLTILTEAFF | TGCAGTGCTAGAGATCTGACTATCTTGACTGAAGCTTTCTTT
TRBJ2-1 | TRBD2 | TRBV12-3/TRBV12-4 | . | CASSLTSLSTGLAGGPWNNEQFF | TGTGCCAGCAGTCTAACCTCCCTTAGCACTGGACTAGCGGGAGGGCCATGGAACAATGAGCAGTTCTTC
TRBJ2-4 | TRBD2 | TRBV11-2 | . | CASSLVSGRYIQYF | TGTGCCAGCAGCTTAGTGAGCGGGAGGTACATTCAGTACTTC
TRBJ2-1 | . | TRBV6-5 | . | CASRGTTHSYNEQFF | TGTGCCAGCAGAGGAACGACTCACTCCTACAATGAGCAGTTCTTC
TRBJ2-6 | . | TRBV20-1 | . | CSARFATGGANVLTF | TGCAGTGCTAGATTCGCCACGGGAGGGGCCAACGTCCTGACTTTC
TRBJ1-6 | TRBD1 | TRBV27 | . | CASRWTGANSPLHF | TGTGCCAGCAGGTGGACAGGTGCTAATTCACCCCTCCACTTT
TRBJ2-1 | TRBD1 | TRBV9 | few | CASSVTGSSYNEQFF | TGTGCCAGTAGTGTGACAGGGAGCTCCTACAATGAGCAGTTCTTC
TRBJ2-1 | TRBD1 | TRBV20-1 | . | CSASRTGLNEQFF | TGCAGTGCTTCTCGGACAGGACTTAATGAGCAGTTCTTC